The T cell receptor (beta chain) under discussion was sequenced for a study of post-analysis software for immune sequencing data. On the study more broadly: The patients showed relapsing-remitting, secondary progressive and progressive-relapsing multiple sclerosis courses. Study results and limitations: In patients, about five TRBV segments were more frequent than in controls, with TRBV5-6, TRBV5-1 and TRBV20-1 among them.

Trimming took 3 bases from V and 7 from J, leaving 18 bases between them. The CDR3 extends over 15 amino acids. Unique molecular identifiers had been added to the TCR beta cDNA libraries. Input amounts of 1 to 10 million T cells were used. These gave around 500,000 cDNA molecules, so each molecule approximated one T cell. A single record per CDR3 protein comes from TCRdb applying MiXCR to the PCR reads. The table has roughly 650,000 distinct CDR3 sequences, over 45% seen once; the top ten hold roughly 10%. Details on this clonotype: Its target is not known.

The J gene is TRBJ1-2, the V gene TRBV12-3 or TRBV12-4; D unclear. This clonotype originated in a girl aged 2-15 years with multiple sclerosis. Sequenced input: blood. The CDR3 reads CASSFNTAAFSGYTF. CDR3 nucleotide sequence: TGTGCCAGCAGTTTTAACACCGCGGCCTTTAGTGGCTACACCTTC.